This TCR beta chain derives from a study of blood T cell repertoires in COVID-19. Across the whole study: Samples taken during acute and convalescent COVID-19 were collected in the United States, Italy and Spain.

Study processing details: For nucleated cells, counts were estimated from reference gene primer amplification. Profiled with immunoSEQ multiplex PCR; TCRdb holds only in-frame clones, not every one. V, J and clone size are those of that table, while D and trimming were read from the DNA. This repertoire shows more than 85,000 clones, about 87% found once; its top ten account for around 2.9%. V gave up 2 bases and J gave up 4 bases; unmatched junction bases: 0. The CDR3 is made up of 13 amino acids. Germline CDR1 SGHDT, CDR2 YYEEEE. The sequenced material came from peripheral blood. V and J are TRBV5-6 and TRBJ1-2, with 9 bases identical to TRBD1. This receptor was obtained from a man over 45 with active or convalescent COVID-19. CDR3 nucleotides: TGTGCCAGCAGCTTACAGGGGGCCTATGGCTACACCTTC. As protein: CASSLQGAYGYTF.